A single sample is the source of the 10 T cell receptor beta chains below, sequenced in a study of cytomegalovirus exposure and HLA in healthy donors. PCR used 60 Vbeta primers and 13 Jbeta primers. The protocol was immunoSEQ multiplex PCR, while the TCRdb copy is restricted to in-frame clones and leaves out a portion. The sample lists roughly 61,000 clones, 70% to 90% occurring once. Sequenced material: PBMCs. These receptors were obtained from a man in his thirties or forties in good health and CMV-seropositive.

The count of this clone is one. The gene calls are TRBV13 and TRBJ1-2; D is uncertain. V lost 5 bases and J lost 4, with 14 bases in between. CDR1 is PRHDT and CDR2 is FYEKMQ in the germline V gene (reference sequence). CDR3 length: 14 residues. CDR3 residues: CASSPGVQIYGYTF. CDR3 in DNA: TGTGCCAGCAGCCCCGGGGTTCAGATCTATGGCTACACCTTC.

The rearrangement uses TRBV7-9 and TRBJ2-3, with D perhaps TRBD2 (6 bases). With 3 bases removed from V and 3 bases from J, the gap between germline ends came to 19 bases. The CDR3 spans 17 residues. Germline V gene data show CDR1 as SEHNR and CDR2 as FQNEAQ (reference sequence). The CDR3 region has the DNA TGTGCCAGCAGCTTTCTCCCGCTCCGGGAGAAAACAGATACGCAGTATTTT. It translates to CASSFLPLREKTDTQYF.

This chain's CDR3 is CASSSRTPGTEAFF. The CDR3 bases are TGCGCCAGCAGCTCCCGGACACCGGGCACTGAAGCTTTCTTT. This chain connects TRBV5-1 to TRBJ1-1, with D possibly being TRBD1 (5 bases). The CDR3 sequence is 14 residues long. With 3 bases removed from V and 4 bases from J, the gap between germline ends came to 13 bases. Looked up from germline, CDR1 is SGHRS and CDR2 is YFSETQ.

This rearrangement joins TRBV7-9 to TRBJ2-1; 8 nucleotides match TRBD2. From germline, CDR1 is SEHNR and CDR2 FQNEAQ (reference sequence). The trim removed 4 bases at V and 7 bases at J, leaving 9 bases unmatched. The CDR3 totals 15 residues. CDR3 sequence (DNA): TGTGCCAGCAGCTACCCTTGGGGACTAGAGAATGAGCAGTTCTTC. This codes for CASSYPWGLENEQFF.

The chain combines TRBV30 with TRBJ1-4; 9 bases agree with TRBD1. J gave up 7 bases and V 8 bases, and 14 bases lay outside the gene matches. This CDR3 comprises 15 residues. From germline, CDR1 is GTSNPN and CDR2 SVGIG (reference sequence). CDR3 loop: CAGNRGRDPAEKLFF. The CDR3 coding sequence is TGTGCCGGGAACAGGGGGCGCGATCCGGCTGAAAAACTGTTTTTT.

The rearrangement joins TRBV7-6 to TRBJ1-1; D ambiguous. CDR1 and CDR2 (germline): SGHVS, FNYEAQ. Trimming took off 3 bases at V and 0 bases at J, with 5 bases between the two ends. This CDR3 is 13 amino acids long. CDR3: CASSFQMNTEAFF. The CDR3 nucleotides read TGTGCCAGCAGCTTTCAGATGAACACTGAAGCTTTCTTT.

The chain has TRBV25-1 and TRBJ2-2, with unresolved D. Trimming removed 5 bases from V and 0 bases from J, with 4 bases in between. The CDR3 consists of 13 residues. CDR1 and CDR2 (germline): MGHDK, SYGVNS. CDR3 residues: CASSQTNTGELFF. For the CDR3, the DNA is TGTGCCAGCAGTCAGACGAACACCGGGGAGCTGTTTTTT.

The chain couples TRBV9 to TRBJ2-7; 7 bases map to TRBD2. The CDR3 contains 15 residues. CDR1 and CDR2 from the germline V gene are SGDLS and YYNGEE. The V segment lost 4 bases and the J segment 0 bases; nucleotides outside the gene matches: 7. DNA of the CDR3: TGTGCCAGCAGCCCTGGGAGGGTTCCCTCCTACGAGCAGTACTTC. Its protein is CASSPGRVPSYEQYF.

Regarding this clone: The sample has other DNA sequences that encode this CDR3 too. The rearrangement uses TRBV5-1 and TRBJ1-1; D is ambiguous. Trimming removed 7 bases at V and 0 bases at J, with 16 bases between. The CDR3 is made up of 15 amino acids. The V gene's germline CDR1 is SGHRS and CDR2 YFSETQ. The CDR3 coding sequence is TGCGCCAGCCACCTAACAGTCTCAGTGAACACTGAAGCTTTCTTT. Encoded protein: CASHLTVSVNTEAFF.

This chain links TRBV11-3 with TRBJ2-1, with 9 nucleotides matching TRBD2. Germline values: CDR1 SGHNT, CDR2 YENEEA. CDR3 size: 15 residues. After removal of 3 bases from V and 4 bases from J, the junction contained 4 bases not matched to a gene. CDR3 protein: CASSLGLAYYNEQFF. In DNA, the CDR3 is TGTGCCAGCAGCTTGGGACTAGCCTATTACAATGAGCAGTTCTTC.